This T cell receptor (beta chain) was sequenced for a study of CD8+CD57+ T cells in acquired aplastic anemia. This clonotype was seen at least ten times. Using genomic DNA as the template, TCR beta VDJ and CDR3 profiling was carried out. TCRdb redid the calling of the reads with MiXCR, one entry per CDR3 protein. The sample records roughly 190,000 distinct CDR3 sequences, about 53% being singletons. Material: sorted CD4+, CD8+, or CD8+CD57+ T cells (not recorded which) from PBMCs. This clonotype originated in a human donor in good health, serving as a control.

CDR3 residues: CATQIGVTATNEKLFF. CDR3 coding DNA: TGTGCCACCCAGATAGGGGTAACGGCGACTAATGAAAAACTGTTTTTT. The chain couples TRBV6-9 to TRBJ1-4; possible D gene TRBD1, 5 bases. V was shortened by 10 bases and J by 2 bases, with 20 bases between the two germline ends. Germline CDR1 and CDR2: MNHGY and SVAAGI. The CDR3 length is 16 residues.